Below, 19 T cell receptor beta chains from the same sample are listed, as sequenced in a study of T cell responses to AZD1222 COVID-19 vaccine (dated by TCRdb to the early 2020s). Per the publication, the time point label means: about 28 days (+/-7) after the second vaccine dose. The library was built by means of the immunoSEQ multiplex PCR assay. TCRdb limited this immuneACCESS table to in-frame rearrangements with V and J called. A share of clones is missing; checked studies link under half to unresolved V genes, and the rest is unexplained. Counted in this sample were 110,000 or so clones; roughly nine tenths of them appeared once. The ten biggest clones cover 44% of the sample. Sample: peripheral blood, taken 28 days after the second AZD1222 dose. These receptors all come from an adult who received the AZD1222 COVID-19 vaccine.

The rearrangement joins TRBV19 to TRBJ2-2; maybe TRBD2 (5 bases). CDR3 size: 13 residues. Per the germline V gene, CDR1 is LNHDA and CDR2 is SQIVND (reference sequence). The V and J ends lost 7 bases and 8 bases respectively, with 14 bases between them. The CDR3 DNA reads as TGTGCCAGTACCTACGGGGTAGAAGGGGAGCTGTTTTTT. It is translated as CASTYGVEGELFF.

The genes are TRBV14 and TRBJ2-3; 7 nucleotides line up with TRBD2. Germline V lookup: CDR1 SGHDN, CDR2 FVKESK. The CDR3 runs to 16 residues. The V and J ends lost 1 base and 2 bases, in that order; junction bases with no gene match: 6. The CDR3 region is CASSQVERDDTDTQYF. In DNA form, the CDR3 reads TGTGCCAGCAGCCAAGTAGAGCGGGATGACACAGATACGCAGTATTTT.

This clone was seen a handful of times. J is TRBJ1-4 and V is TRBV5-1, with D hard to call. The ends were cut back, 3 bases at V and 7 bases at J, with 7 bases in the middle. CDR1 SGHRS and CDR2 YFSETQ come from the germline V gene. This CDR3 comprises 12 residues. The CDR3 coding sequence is TGCGCCAGCAGCTGGACGGGTGAAAAACTGTTTTTT. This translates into CASSWTGEKLFF.

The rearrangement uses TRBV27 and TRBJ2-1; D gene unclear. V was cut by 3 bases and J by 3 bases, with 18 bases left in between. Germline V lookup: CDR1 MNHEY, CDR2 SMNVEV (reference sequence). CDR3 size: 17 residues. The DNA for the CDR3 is TGTGCCAGCAGTTTTTTCTTAGTGAGTACAAACTACAATGAGCAGTTCTTC. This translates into CASSFFLVSTNYNEQFF.

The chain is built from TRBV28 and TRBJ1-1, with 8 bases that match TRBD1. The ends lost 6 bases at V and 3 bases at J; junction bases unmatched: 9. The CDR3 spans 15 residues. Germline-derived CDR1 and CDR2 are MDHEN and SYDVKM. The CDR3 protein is CASRVTGVEDTEAFF. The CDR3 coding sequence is TGTGCCAGCAGAGTGACAGGGGTGGAGGACACTGAAGCTTTCTTT.

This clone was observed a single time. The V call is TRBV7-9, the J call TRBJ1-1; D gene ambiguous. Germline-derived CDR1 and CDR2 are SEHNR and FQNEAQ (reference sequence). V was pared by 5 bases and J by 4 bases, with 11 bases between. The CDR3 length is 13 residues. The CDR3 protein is CASSQGLSTEAFF. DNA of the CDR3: TGTGCCAGCAGCCAAGGACTGTCCACTGAAGCTTTCTTT.

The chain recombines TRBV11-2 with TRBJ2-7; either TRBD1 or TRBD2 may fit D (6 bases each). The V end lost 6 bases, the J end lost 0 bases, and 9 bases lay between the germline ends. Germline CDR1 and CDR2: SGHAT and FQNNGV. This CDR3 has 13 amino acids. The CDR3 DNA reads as TGTGCCAGCAGTAGGGGGGACTCCTACGAGCAGTACTTC. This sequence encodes CASSRGDSYEQYF.

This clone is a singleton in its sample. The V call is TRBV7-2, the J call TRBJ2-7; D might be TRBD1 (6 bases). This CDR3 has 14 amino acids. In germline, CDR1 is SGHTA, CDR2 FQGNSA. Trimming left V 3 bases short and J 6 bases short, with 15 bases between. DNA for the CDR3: TGTGCCAGCAGCTTCGGGATACAGGGCGGCGAGCAGTACTTC. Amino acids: CASSFGIQGGEQYF.

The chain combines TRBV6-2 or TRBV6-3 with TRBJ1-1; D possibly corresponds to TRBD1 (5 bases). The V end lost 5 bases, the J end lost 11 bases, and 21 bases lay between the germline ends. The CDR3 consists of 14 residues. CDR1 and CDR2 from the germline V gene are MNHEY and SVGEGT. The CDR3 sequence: CASSGTGTGSRAFF. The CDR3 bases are TGTGCCAGCAGTGGTACAGGAACGGGTTCAAGGGCTTTCTTT.

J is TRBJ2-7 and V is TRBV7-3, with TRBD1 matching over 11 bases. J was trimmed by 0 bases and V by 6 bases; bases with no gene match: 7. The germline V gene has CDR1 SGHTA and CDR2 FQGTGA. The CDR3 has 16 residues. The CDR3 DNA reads TGTGCCAGCAGTCCCTCGGGACAGGGGGGCTCCTACGAGCAGTACTTC. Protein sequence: CASSPSGQGGSYEQYF.

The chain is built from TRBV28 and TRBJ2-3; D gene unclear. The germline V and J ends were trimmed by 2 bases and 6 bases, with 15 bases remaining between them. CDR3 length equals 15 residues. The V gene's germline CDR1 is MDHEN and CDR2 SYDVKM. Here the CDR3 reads CASSLPGHIGDTQYF. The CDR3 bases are TGTGCCAGCAGTTTACCGGGTCATATTGGGGATACGCAGTATTTT.

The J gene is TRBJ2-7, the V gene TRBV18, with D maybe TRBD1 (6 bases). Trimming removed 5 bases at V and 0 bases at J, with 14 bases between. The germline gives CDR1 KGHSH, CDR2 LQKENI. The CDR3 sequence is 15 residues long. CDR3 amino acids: CASSKTGQSSYEQYF. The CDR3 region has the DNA TGTGCCAGCTCAAAAACAGGGCAAAGCTCCTACGAGCAGTACTTC.

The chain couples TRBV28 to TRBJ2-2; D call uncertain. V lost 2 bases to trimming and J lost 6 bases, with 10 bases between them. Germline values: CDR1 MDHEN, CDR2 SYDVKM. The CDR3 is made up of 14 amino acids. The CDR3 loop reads CASSLVSRAGELFF. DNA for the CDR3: TGTGCCAGCAGTTTAGTCTCAAGGGCCGGGGAGCTGTTTTTT.

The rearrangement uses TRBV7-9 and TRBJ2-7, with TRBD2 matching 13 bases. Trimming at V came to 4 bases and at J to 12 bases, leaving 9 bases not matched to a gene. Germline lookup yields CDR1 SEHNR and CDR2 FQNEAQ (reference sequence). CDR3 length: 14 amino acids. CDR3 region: CASSSGLAGDRMYF. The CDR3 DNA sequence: TGTGCCAGCAGCTCAGGACTAGCGGGAGACCGAATGTACTTC.

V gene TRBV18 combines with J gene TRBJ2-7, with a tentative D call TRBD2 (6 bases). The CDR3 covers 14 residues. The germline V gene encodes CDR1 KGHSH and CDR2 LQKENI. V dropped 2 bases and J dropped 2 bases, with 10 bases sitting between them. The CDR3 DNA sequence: TGTGCCAGCTCACCAATTAGCGGCACCTACGAGCAGTACTTC. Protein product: CASSPISGTYEQYF.

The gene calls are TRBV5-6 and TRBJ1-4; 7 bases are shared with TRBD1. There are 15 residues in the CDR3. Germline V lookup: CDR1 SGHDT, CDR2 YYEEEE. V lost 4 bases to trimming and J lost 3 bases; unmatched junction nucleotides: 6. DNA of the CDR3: TGTGCCAGCAGCCGGGCGACAGGGCCTAATGAAAAACTGTTTTTT. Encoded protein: CASSRATGPNEKLFF.

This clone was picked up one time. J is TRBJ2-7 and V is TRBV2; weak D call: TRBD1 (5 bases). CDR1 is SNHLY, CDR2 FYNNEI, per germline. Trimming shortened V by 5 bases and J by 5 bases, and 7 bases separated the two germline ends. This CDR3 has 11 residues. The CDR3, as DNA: TGTGCCAGCAGTCCAGGGAACGAGCAGTACTTC. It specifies CASSPGNEQYF.

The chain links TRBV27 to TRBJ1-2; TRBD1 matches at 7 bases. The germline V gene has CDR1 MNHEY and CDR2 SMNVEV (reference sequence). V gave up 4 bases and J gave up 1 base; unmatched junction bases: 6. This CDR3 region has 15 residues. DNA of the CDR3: TGTGCCAGCAGTTCACTCACAGGGGTTAACTATGGCTACACCTTC. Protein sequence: CASSSLTGVNYGYTF.

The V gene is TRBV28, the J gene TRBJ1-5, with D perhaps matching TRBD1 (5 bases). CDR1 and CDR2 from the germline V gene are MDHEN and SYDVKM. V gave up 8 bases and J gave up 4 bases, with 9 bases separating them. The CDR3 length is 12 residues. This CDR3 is CASGALNQPQHF. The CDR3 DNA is TGTGCCAGCGGGGCGTTGAATCAGCCCCAGCATTTT.